This TCR beta chain was identified in a study of CD8+ T cells in alopecia areata. General study results and limits: Amid tofacitinib therapy, many expanded lesional clones stayed present in scalp and blood. Especially in alopecia totalis/universalis, lesional scalp showed greater clonality than normal scalp did.

Treatment given: oral pan-JAK inhibitor, 5-10 mg twice daily. Sampling of alopecia areata patients yielded lesional scalp punch biopsies as well as peripheral blood. The germline V gene encodes CDR1 LNHDA and CDR2 SQIVND (reference sequence). Trimming shortened V by 7 bases and J by 5 bases, and 21 bases separated the two germline ends. This CDR3 has 16 amino acids. Concerning this clone itself: No antigen is known for it.

Reverse transcription of extracted RNA yielded cDNA, which provided the sequencing template. Measured with immunoSEQ multiplex PCR; TCRdb has only the in-frame clones, and not every one. The profile shows nearly 95,000 clones, 60% to 80% of them singletons. V usage is TRBV19 and J usage is TRBJ2-1; D is tentatively TRBD1 or TRBD2 (5 bases each). The clonotype originates from a human donor with alopecia areata. This specimen was CD8+ T cells sorted from blood, taken around week 46, from a patient treated with tofacitinib. CDR3 sequence (DNA): TGTGCCAGTACCAATCCCCGGCAGGGAGTGGACAATGAGCAGTTCTTC. Protein sequence: CASTNPRQGVDNEQFF.